These 10 T cell receptor beta chains were sequenced from one sample in a study of ipilimumab plus nivolumab after autologous stem cell transplantation (dated by TCRdb to about 2021). Receptor amplification or capture employed the immunoSEQ multiplex PCR assay. TCRdb retrieved this table from immuneACCESS and kept in-frame rearrangements only. Not all clones are present; in checked studies, unresolved V genes account for under half, and no reason is known for the remainder. The sample has thousands of clones on record, under 85% of them singletons. Of the sample, approximately 16% falls within the top ten clones. Material: PBMCs, obtained in a trial of ipilimumab plus nivolumab as post-transplant consolidation. The receptors stem from a male donor with multiple myeloma.

The chain joins TRBV11-1 to TRBJ1-1; D is unresolved. This CDR3 is 12 amino acids long. Germline CDR1 SGHAT, CDR2 FQDESV (reference sequence). The germline V and J ends were trimmed by 1 base and 7 bases, with 7 bases remaining between them. CDR3 sequence reads: CASSLVGIEAFF. The CDR3 region has the DNA TGTGCCAGCAGCTTAGTTGGAATTGAAGCTTTCTTT.

The chain couples TRBV7-6 to TRBJ2-3; TRBD2 is a possible D gene (6 bases). Trimming removed 6 bases from V and 3 bases from J, with 19 bases in between. CDR1 SGHVS and CDR2 FNYEAQ come from the germline V gene. The CDR3 extends over 16 amino acids. This chain's CDR3 is CASSPSRLVETDTQYF. In nucleotides, the CDR3 is TGTGCCAGCAGTCCGAGTCGACTAGTCGAGACAGATACGCAGTATTTT.

The genes are TRBV5-1 and TRBJ1-1; the D is unclear. Looked up from germline, CDR1 is SGHRS and CDR2 is YFSETQ. The V end lost 0 bases, the J end lost 7 bases, and 13 bases lay between the germline ends. The CDR3 has 14 residues. CDR3 loop: CASSLEGPPGEAFF. In DNA form, the CDR3 reads TGCGCCAGCAGCTTGGAAGGGCCCCCCGGTGAAGCTTTCTTT. Drawing the rest from reference TRBV5-1 and TRBJ1-1, the complete variable domain is KAGVTQTPRYLIKTRGQQVTLSCSPISGHRSVSWYQQTPGQGLQFLFEYFSETQRNKGNFPGRFSGRQFSNSRSEMNVSTLELGDSALYLCASSLEGPPGEAFFGQGTRLTVV.

This chain uses TRBV7-2 with TRBJ1-1; D is ambiguous. V was pared by 2 bases and J by 2 bases, with 12 bases between. There are 15 residues in the CDR3. CDR1 SGHTA and CDR2 FQGNSA come from the germline V gene. The CDR3 region is CASSLSGPLNTEAFF. The CDR3 coding sequence is TGTGCCAGCAGCTTATCGGGCCCGCTAAACACTGAAGCTTTCTTT.

The chain carries TRBV7-2 and TRBJ2-4, with D perhaps matching TRBD1 (6 bases). The V and J ends lost 2 bases and 6 bases respectively, with 11 bases between them. The CDR3 totals 14 residues. The germline gives CDR1 SGHTA, CDR2 FQGNSA. CDR3: CASSLSLGGNIQYF. The CDR3 bases are TGTGCCAGCAGCTTATCGTTAGGGGGAAACATTCAGTACTTC.

The rearrangement links TRBV25-1 to TRBJ2-5; D ambiguous. In germline, CDR1 is MGHDK, CDR2 SYGVNS. The V end lost 4 bases, the J end lost 7 bases, and 16 bases lay between the germline ends. The CDR3 spans 14 residues. CDR3 in DNA: TGTGCCAGCAGTGCCAGCGTGGAATCCGGGACCCAGTACTTC. It encodes CASSASVESGTQYF.

The chain recombines TRBV7-3 with TRBJ2-7; D is ambiguous. CDR1 and CDR2 from the germline V gene are SGHTA and FQGTGA. The CDR3 is 10 residues long. Trimming left V 6 bases short and J 5 bases short, with 5 bases between. The CDR3 loop reads CASRGNEQYF. In DNA form, the CDR3 reads TGTGCCAGCAGGGGTAACGAGCAGTACTTC. The variable domain in full, completed from reference TRBV7-3 and TRBJ2-7, reads GAGVSQTPSNKVTEKGKYVELRCDPISGHTALYWYRQSLGQGPEFLIYFQGTGAADDSGLPNDRFFAVRPEGSVSTLKIQRTERGDSAVYLCASRGNEQYFGPGTRLTVT.

The rearrangement uses TRBV11-2 and TRBJ1-2; D uncertain. CDR3 size: 14 residues. Germline V lookup: CDR1 SGHAT, CDR2 FQNNGV. V lost 0 bases and J 7 bases, leaving 12 bases between the germline ends. The CDR3 region has the DNA TGTGCCAGCAGCTTAGATGAAGGGTTAGGTGGCTACACCTTC. It encodes CASSLDEGLGGYTF. Filled out from reference TRBV11-2 and TRBJ1-2, the complete variable domain reads EAGVAQSPRYKIIEKRQSVAFWCNPISGHATLYWYQQILGQGPKLLIQFQNNGVVDDSQLPKDRFSAERLKGVDSTLKIQPAKLEDSAVYLCASSLDEGLGGYTFGSGTRLTVV.

The chain recombines TRBV6-8 with TRBJ2-7; 7 bases match TRBD1. V shed 5 bases and J 3 bases; nucleotides not matched to a gene: 4. Per the germline V gene, CDR1 is MNHGY and CDR2 is SAAAGT. The CDR3 length is 13 residues. Here the CDR3 reads CASSEGQFYEQYF. For the CDR3, the DNA is TGTGCCAGCAGTGAGGGACAGTTCTACGAGCAGTACTTC.

V gene TRBV6-1 combines with J gene TRBJ2-5, with 7 positions matching TRBD2. The germline gives CDR1 MNHNS, CDR2 SASEGT. The CDR3 runs 14 residues. Trimming cost V 5 bases and J 7 bases; bases outside gene matches: 10. The CDR3: CASSPGGEPGTQYF. The CDR3 coding sequence is TGTGCCAGCAGTCCGGGGGGAGAACCGGGGACCCAGTACTTC.